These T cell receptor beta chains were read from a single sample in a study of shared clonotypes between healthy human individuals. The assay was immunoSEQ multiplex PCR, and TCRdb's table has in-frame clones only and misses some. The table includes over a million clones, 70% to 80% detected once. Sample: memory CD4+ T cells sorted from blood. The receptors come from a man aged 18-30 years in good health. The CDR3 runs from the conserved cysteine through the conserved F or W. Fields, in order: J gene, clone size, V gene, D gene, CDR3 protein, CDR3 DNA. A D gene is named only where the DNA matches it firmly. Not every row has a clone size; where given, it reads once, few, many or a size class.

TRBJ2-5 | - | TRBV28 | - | CASSLTVGTQYF | TGTGCCAGCAGTCTGACAGTCGGGACCCAGTACTTC
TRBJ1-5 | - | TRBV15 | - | CATSRERMSAAHF | TGTGCCACCAGCAGAGAAAGAATGTCGGCGGCACATTTT
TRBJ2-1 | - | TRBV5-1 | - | CASSLEPTGYNEQFF | TGCGCCAGCAGCTTGGAACCTACAGGGTACAATGAGCAGTTCTTC
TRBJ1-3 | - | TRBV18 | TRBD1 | CASYQTRQGAGNTIYF | TGTGCCAGCTATCAAACCCGACAGGGAGCTGGAAACACCATATATTTT
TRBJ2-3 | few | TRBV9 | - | CASSRFGVDTQYF | TGTGCCAGCAGCAGATTCGGTGTAGATACGCAGTATTTT
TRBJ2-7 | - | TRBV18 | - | CASSPRAAVYEQYF | TGTGCCAGCTCACCACGTGCGGCAGTCTACGAGCAGTACTTC
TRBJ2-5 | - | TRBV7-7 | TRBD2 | CASSPTSGGAAETQYF | TGTGCTAGCAGCCCTACTAGCGGGGGGGCCGCAGAGACCCAGTACTTC
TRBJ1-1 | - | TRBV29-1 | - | CSTQSGVSEAFF | TGCAGCACACAATCCGGGGTTAGTGAAGCTTTCTTT
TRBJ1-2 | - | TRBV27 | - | CASSLSGEEYGYTF | TGTGCCAGCAGTTTATCGGGGGAAGAGTATGGCTACACCTTC
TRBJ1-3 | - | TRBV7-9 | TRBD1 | CASSLGDRVFGAGRNTIYF | TGTGCCAGCAGCTTAGGGGACAGGGTCTTTGGGGCAGGACGGAACACCATATATTTT
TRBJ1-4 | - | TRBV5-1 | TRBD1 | CASSQGQGSEKLFF | TGCGCCAGCAGCCAGGGACAGGGTAGTGAAAAACTGTTTTTT
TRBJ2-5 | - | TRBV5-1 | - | CASSLGRKTQYF | TGCGCCAGCAGCTTGGGTAGGAAGACCCAGTACTTC
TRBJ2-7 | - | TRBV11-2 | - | CASSSSGEQYF | TGTGCCAGCAGCTCGTCGGGGGAGCAGTACTTC
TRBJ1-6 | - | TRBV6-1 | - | CASSERPRSYNSPLHF | TGTGCCAGCAGTGAGCGGCCTAGGTCCTATAATTCACCCCTCCACTTT
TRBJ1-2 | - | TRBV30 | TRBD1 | CAWSGLSGGEDYGYTF | TGTGCCTGGAGTGGACTATCAGGGGGCGAAGACTATGGCTACACCTTC
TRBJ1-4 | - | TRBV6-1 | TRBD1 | CASSASPGQGANEKLFF | TGTGCCAGCAGTGCTTCACCCGGACAGGGAGCGAATGAAAAACTGTTTTTT
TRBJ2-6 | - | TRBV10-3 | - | CAISEERGGRRSSGANVLTF | TGTGCCATCAGTGAAGAGCGCGGGGGCAGGAGAAGCTCTGGGGCCAACGTCCTGACTTTC
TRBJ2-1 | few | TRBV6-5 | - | CASSSREDEQFF | TGTGCCAGCAGTTCCAGGGAGGATGAGCAGTTCTTC
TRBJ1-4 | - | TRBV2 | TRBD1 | CAGRTGGATNEKLFF | TGTGCCGGCCGGACAGGGGGTGCAACTAATGAAAAACTGTTTTTT
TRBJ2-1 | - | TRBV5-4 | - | CASSPGHKNEQFF | TGTGCCAGCAGCCCGGGACATAAGAATGAGCAGTTCTTC
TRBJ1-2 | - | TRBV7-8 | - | CASRAYGTFPYGYTF | TGTGCCAGCAGAGCTTACGGCACCTTTCCCTATGGCTACACCTTC
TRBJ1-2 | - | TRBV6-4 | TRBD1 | CASSGQGGYGYTF | TGTGCCAGCAGTGGACAGGGAGGCTATGGCTACACCTTC
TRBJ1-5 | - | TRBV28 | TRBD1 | CASRGQGRQPQHF | TGTGCCAGCAGGGGACAGGGGAGACAGCCCCAGCATTTT
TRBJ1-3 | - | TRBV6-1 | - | CASSENSGNTIYF | TGTGCCAGCAGTGAAAACAGTGGAAACACCATATATTTT
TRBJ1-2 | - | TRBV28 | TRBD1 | CASKHRDRPAYGYTF | TGTGCCAGCAAGCACCGGGACAGGCCCGCCTATGGCTACACCTTC
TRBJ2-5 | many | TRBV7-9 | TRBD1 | CASSPGAGGLQETQYF | TGTGCCAGCAGCCCCGGGGCAGGGGGCCTCCAAGAGACCCAGTACTTC
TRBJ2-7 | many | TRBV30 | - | CAWKTAYEQYF | TGTGCCTGGAAGACAGCCTACGAGCAGTACTTC
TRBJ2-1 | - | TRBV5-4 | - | CASSLLLKNEQFF | TGTGCCAGCAGCTTGCTACTCAAGAATGAGCAGTTCTTC
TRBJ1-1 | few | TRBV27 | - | CASSYLDGGEAFF | TGTGCCAGCAGCTACTTGGACGGTGGAGAAGCTTTCTTT
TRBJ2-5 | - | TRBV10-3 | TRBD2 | CATQRGTSGGAGETQYF | TGTGCCACCCAGCGCGGGACTAGCGGGGGGGCCGGGGAGACCCAGTACTTC
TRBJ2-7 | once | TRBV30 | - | CAWSADSYEQYF | TGTGCCTGGAGTGCCGACAGCTACGAGCAGTACTTC
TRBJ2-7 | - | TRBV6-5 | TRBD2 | CASSPPGLAGGEYF | TGTGCCAGCAGTCCACCGGGACTAGCGGGAGGTGAATACTTC
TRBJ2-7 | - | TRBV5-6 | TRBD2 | CASSLLAGGSGEQYF | TGTGCCAGCAGCTTATTAGCGGGGGGTTCGGGCGAGCAGTACTTC
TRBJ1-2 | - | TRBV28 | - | CASRRAPLWGYTF | TGTGCCAGCAGACGCGCTCCTCTTTGGGGCTACACCTTC
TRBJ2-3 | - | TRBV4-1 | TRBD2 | CASSQDKGLAISTDTQYF | TGCGCCAGCAGCCAAGATAAAGGACTAGCGATTAGCACAGATACGCAGTATTTT
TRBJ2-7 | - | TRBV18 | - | CASSPYGSGSRYEQYF | TGTGCCAGCTCACCGTACGGTAGTGGGAGTCGCTACGAGCAGTACTTC
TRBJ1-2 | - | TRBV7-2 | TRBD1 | CASSAQGVYGYTF | TGTGCCAGCAGCGCGCAGGGGGTCTATGGCTACACCTTC
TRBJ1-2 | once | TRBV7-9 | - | CASSLGDGNNYGYTF | TGTGCCAGCAGCTTAGGGGACGGGAATAACTATGGCTACACCTTC
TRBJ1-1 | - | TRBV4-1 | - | CASSHSVLSLMNTEAFF | TGCGCCAGCAGCCACTCGGTGCTGTCACTCATGAACACTGAAGCTTTCTTT
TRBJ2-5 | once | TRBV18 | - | CASSPLSRETQYF | TGTGCCAGCTCACCGTTGTCAAGGGAGACCCAGTACTTC
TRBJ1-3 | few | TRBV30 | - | CAWSLGAGNTIYF | TGTGCCTGGTCGCTGGGGGCTGGAAACACCATATATTTT